The clone carrying this TCR beta chain was seen a handful of times. Its antigen remains unidentified. Blood specimens came from baseline, cycle 4 day 1, and cycle 7 day 1. Repertoires were generated with immunoSEQ multiplex PCR, while TCRdb's copy carries only in-frame clones and drops some. The sample shows 75,000 to 100,000 clones, approximately 84% of them seen only once. These data come from a study of OX40 agonist ivuxolimab in advanced cancers. Overall study context: Head and neck, renal cell, melanoma or hepatocellular carcinoma were the cancers that dose-escalation patients had.

Broader study findings: Among T cells, CD8+ cells averaged more expanded clones than CD4+ cells.

The sequences come from CD4+ or CD8+ T cells sorted from blood, collected in a trial of the OX40 agonist ivuxolimab. This clonotype originated in an adult with an advanced solid tumor such as melanoma, head and neck, liver or kidney cancer.

This chain's CDR3 is CASSSTGRGLAFF. CDR3 DNA sequence: TGCGCCAGCAGCTCGACCGGGCGAGGGTTAGCTTTCTTT. The V call is TRBV5-1, the J call TRBJ1-1; D not certain. V dropped 3 bases and J dropped 10 bases, with 16 bases sitting between them. CDR1 is SGHRS and CDR2 is YFSETQ in the germline V gene. The CDR3 extends over 13 amino acids.